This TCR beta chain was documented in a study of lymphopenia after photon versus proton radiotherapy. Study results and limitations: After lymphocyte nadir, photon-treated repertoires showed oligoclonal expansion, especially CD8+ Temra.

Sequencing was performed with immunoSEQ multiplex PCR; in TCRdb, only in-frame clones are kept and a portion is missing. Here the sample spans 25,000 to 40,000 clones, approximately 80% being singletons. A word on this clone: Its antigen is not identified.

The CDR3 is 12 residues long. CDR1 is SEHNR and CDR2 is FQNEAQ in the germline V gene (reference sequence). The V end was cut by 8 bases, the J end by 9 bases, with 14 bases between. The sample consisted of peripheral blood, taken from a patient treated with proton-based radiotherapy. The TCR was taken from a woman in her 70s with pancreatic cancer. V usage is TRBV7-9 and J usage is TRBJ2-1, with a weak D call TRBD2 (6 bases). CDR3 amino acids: CASGTGDGEQFF. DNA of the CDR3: TGTGCCAGCGGGACGGGAGACGGTGAGCAGTTCTTC.